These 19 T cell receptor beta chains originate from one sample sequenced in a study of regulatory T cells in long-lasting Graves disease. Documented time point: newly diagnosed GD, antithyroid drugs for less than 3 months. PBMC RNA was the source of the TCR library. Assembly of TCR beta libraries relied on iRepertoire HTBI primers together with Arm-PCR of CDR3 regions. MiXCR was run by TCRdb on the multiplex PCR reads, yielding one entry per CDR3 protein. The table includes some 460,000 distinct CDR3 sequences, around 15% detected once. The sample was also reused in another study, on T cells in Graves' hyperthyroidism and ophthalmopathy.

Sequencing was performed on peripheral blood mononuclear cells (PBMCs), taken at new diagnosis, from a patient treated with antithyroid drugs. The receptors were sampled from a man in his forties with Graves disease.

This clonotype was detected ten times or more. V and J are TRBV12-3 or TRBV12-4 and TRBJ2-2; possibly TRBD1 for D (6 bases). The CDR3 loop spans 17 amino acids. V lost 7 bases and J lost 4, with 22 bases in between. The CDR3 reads CASNRRLGVRGTGELFF. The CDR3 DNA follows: TGTGCCAGCAATAGAAGATTAGGGGTCAGGGGCACCGGGGAGCTGTTTTTT.

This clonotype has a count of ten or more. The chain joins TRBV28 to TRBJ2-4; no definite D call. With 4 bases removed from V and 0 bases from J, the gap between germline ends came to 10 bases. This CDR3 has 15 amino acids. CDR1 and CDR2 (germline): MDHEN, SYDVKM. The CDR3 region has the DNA TGTGCCAGCAGTTCCGCCAGCCTAGCCAAAAACATTCAGTACTTC. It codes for CASSSASLAKNIQYF. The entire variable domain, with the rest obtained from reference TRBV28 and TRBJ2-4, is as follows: DVKVTQSSRYLVKRTGEKVFLECVQDMDHENMFWYRQDPGLGLRLIYFSYDVKMKEKGDIPEGYSVSREKKERFSLILESASTNQTSMYLCASSSASLAKNIQYFGAGTRLSVL.

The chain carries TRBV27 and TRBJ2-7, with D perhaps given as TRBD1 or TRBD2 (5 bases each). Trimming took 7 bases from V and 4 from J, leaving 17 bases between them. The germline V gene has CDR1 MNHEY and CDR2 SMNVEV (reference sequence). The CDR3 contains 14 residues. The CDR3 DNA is TGTGCCAGCACCCGCCCGGGACGCCTTTACGAGCAGTACTTC. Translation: CASTRPGRLYEQYF.

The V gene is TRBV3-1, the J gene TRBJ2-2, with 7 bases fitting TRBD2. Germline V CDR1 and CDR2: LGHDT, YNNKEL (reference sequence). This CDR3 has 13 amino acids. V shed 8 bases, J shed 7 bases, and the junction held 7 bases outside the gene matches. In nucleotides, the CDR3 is TGTGCCAGCCCACCAGGCGGGGGCGGGGAGCTGTTTTTT. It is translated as CASPPGGGGELFF.

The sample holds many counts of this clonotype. The CDR3 DNA is TGTGCCAGCAGTGAAGCGGTAGGGGCGCTGTATTTT. It specifies CASSEAVGALYF. J is TRBJ2-3 and V is TRBV2, with a weak D call TRBD1 (5 bases). V shed 0 bases and J shed 14 bases, with 12 bases lying between them. The CDR3 consists of 12 residues. Germline CDR1 and CDR2: SNHLY and FYNNEI.

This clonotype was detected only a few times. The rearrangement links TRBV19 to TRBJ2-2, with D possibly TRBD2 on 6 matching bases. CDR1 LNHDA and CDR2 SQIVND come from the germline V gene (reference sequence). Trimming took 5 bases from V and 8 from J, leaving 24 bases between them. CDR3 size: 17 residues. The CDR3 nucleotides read TGTGCCAGTAGTCGAATCCGGGACTTCCTTCTTGGAGGGGAGCTGTTTTTT. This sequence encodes CASSRIRDFLLGGELFF.

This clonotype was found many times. CDR3 residues: CASSNGGVKEQFF. Here the CDR3 DNA reads TGTGCCAGCAGCAACGGGGGAGTAAAAGAGCAGTTCTTC. The chain combines TRBV7-2 with TRBJ2-1; D is possibly TRBD2 (6 bases). This CDR3 spans 13 amino acids. V lost 5 bases and J 10 bases, leaving 15 bases between the germline ends. Germline loops: CDR1 SGHTA, CDR2 FQGNSA. The full variable domain, in which reference TRBV7-2 and TRBJ2-1 provide the parts outside the CDR3, is GAGVSQSPSNKVTEKGKDVELRCDPISGHTALYWYRQSLGQGLEFLIYFQGNSAPDKSGLPSDRFSAERTGGSVSTLTIQRTQQEDSAVYLCASSNGGVKEQFFGPGTRLTVL.

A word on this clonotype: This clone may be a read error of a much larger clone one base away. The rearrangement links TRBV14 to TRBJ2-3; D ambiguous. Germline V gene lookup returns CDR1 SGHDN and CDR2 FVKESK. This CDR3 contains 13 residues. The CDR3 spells CAGSQLGTDTQYF. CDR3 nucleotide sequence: TGTGCCGGCAGCCAACTCGGCACAGATACGCAGTATTTT.

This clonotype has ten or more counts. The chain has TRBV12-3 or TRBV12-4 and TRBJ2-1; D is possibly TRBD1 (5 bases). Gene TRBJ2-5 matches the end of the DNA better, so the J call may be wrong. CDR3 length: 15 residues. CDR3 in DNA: TGTGCCAGCAGTTTTGAGTTCAGGGCCTCGGAGACCCAGTACTTC. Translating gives CASSFEFRASETQYF.

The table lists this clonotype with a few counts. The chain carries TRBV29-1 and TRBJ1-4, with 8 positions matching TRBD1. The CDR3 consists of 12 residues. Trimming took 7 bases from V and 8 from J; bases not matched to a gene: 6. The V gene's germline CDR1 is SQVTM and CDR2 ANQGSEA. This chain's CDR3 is CSAGQGGEKLFF. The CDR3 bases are TGCAGCGCCGGACAGGGAGGGGAAAAACTGTTTTTT.

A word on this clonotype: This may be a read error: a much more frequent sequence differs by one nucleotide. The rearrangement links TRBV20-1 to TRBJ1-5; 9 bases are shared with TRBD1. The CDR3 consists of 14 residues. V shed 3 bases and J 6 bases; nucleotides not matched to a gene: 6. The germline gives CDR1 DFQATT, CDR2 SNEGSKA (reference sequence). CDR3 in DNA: TGCAGTGCTAGGCCTGGGACAGGGACTCAGCCCCAGCATTTT. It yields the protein CSARPGTGTQPQHF.

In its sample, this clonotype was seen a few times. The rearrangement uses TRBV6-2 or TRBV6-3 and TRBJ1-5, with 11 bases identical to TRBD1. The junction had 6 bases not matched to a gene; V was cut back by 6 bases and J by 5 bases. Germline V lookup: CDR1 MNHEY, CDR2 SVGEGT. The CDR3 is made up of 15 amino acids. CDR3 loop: CASSAGQGAHQPQHF. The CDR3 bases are TGTGCCAGCAGCGCAGGACAGGGGGCCCATCAGCCCCAGCATTTT.

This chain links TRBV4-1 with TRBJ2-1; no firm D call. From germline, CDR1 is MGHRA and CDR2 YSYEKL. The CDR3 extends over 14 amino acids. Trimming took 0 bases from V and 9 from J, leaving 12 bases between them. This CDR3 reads CASSQELGLGEQFF. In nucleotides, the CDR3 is TGCGCCAGCAGCCAAGAGTTGGGGTTGGGTGAGCAGTTCTTC.

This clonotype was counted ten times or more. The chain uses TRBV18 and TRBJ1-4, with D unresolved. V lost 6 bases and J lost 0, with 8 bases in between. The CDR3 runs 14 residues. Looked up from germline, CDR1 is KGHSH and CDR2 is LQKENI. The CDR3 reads CASSPPTTNEKLFF. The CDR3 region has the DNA TGTGCCAGCTCTCCGCCGACAACTAATGAAAAACTGTTTTTT.

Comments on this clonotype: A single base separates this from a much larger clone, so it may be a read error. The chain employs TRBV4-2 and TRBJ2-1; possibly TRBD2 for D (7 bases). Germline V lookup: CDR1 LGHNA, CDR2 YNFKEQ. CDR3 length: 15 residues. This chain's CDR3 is CASSQGDGLGGSQCF. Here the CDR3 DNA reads TGTGCCAGCAGCCAGGGTGATGGACTAGGGGGGTCCCAGTGCTTC.

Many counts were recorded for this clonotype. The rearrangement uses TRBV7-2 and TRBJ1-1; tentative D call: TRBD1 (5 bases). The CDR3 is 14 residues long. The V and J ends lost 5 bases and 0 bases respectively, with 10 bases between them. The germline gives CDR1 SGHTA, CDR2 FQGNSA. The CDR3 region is CASSPPTVNTEAFF. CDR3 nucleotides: TGTGCCAGCAGCCCCCCGACAGTGAACACTGAAGCTTTCTTT.

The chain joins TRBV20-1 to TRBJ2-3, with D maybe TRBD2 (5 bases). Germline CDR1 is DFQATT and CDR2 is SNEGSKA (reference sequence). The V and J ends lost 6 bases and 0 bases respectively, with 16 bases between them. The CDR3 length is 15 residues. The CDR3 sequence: CSAINLAPSTDTQYF. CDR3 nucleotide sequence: TGCAGTGCGATTAATCTAGCTCCCAGCACAGATACGCAGTATTTT.

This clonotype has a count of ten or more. The CDR3 protein is CASTQGTEAFF. CDR3 DNA sequence: TGTGCCAGCACCCAAGGGACTGAAGCTTTCTTT. The chain has TRBV12-3 or TRBV12-4 and TRBJ1-1; D remains unclear. V lost 7 bases and J lost 5, with 8 bases in between. This CDR3 contains 11 residues.

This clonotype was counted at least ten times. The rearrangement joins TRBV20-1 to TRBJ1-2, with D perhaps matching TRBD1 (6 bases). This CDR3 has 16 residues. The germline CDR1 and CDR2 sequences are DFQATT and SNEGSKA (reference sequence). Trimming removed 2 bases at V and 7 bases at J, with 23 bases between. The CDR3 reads CSARSPRGAEVTGYTF. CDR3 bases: TGCAGTGCTAGATCCCCCCGGGGGGCGGAGGTTACTGGCTACACCTTC.